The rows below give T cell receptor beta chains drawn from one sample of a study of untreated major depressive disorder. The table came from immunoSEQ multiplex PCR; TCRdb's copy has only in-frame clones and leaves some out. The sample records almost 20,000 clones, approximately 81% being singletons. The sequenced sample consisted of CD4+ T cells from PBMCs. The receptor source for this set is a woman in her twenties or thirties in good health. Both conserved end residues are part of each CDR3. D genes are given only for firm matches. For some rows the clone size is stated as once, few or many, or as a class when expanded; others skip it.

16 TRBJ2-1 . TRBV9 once TGTGCCAGCAGCTCTCTCGCGGGCGGGTCCTACAATGAGCAGTTCTTC CASSSLAGGSYNEQFF
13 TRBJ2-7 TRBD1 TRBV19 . TGTGCCAGTAGTCCGACAGGGGCCCTCGAGCAGTACTTC CASSPTGALEQYF
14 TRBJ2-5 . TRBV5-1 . TGCGCCAGCAGCCTCGATATTGCCCAAGAGACCCAGTACTTC CASSLDIAQETQYF
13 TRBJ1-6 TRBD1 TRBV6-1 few TGTGCCAGCATAAGGACAGGGAGTTCACCCCTCCACTTT CASIRTGSSPLHF
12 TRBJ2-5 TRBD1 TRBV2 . TGTGCCAGCAGTTACAGGGGAGAGACCCAGTACTTC CASSYRGETQYF
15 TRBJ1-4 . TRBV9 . TGTGCCAGCAGCGTAGGTCAGACAACTAATGAAAAACTGTTTTTT CASSVGQTTNEKLFF
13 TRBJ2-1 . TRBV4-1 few TGCGCCAGCAGCCAGGTCCGATCCAATGAGCAGTTCTTC CASSQVRSNEQFF
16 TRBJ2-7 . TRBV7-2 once TGTGCCAGCAGCCCTTCCCTAAAACAGGGTACCTACGAGCAGTACTTC CASSPSLKQGTYEQYF
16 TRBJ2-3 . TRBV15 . TGTGCCACCAGCAGAGGAGGGGGTCGGAGCACAGATACGCAGTATTTT CATSRGGGRSTDTQYF
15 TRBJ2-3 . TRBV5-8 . TGTGCCAGCAGCCCTTGGGGACCACGAGGTGATACGCAGTATTTT CASSPWGPRGDTQYF
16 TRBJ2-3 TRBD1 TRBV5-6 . TGTGCCAGCAGCTTGGTGCGACAGGGGGCCACAGATACGCAGTATTTT CASSLVRQGATDTQYF
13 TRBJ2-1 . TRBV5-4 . TGTGCCAGCAGCTTGGCCGGAGGCAATGAGCAGTTCTTC CASSLAGGNEQFF
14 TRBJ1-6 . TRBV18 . TGTGCCAGCTCACCGGGCAGCCAAAATTCACCCCTCCACTTT CASSPGSQNSPLHF
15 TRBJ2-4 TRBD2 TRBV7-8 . TGTGCCAGCAGCTTAATGTGGGTAGCGGGGGACATTCAGTACTTC CASSLMWVAGDIQYF
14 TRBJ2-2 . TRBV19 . TGTGCCACAGTAGGTGAACTAGTCATCGGGGAGCTGTTTTTT CATVGELVIGELFF
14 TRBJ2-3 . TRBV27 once TGTGCCAGCAGCTCTAGGACAAACCGAGATACGCAGTATTTT CASSSRTNRDTQYF
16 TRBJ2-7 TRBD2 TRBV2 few TGTGCCAGCAGCCAACTGGGGACTAGCGGGTTCTACGAGCAGTACTTC CASSQLGTSGFYEQYF
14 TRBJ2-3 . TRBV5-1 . TGCGCCAGCAGCCTTGGGAGAGGCACAGATACGCAGTATTTT CASSLGRGTDTQYF
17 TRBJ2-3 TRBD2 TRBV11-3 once TGTGCCAGCAGCTCGAGGACTAGCGGGAGGGGCGCAGATACGCAGTATTTT CASSSRTSGRGADTQYF
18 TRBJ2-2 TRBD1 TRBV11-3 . TGTGCCAGCAGCTCCTACTATACCGGGACAGGAACAACCGGGGAGCTGTTTTTT CASSSYYTGTGTTGELFF
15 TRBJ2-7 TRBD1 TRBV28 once TGTGCCAGCAGTTCCCCCGGACAGGGGGCGTACGAGCAGTACTTC CASSSPGQGAYEQYF
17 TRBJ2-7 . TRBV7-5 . TGTGTCAGAAGCTTCGAGGCACAGGGATACCCGGGAGACGAGCAGTACTTC CVRSFEAQGYPGDEQYF
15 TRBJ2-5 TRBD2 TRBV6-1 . TGTGCCAGCAGTGGACTAGCGGGAGGTAAAGAGACCCAGTACTTC CASSGLAGGKETQYF
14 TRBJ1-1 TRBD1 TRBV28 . TGTGCCAGCAGTCTAGGACAGGGCAGCACTGAAGCTTTCTTT CASSLGQGSTEAFF
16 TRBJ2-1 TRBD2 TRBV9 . TGTGCCAGCAACCCCTCTAGCGGGAGGGCCTACAATGAGCAGTTCTTC CASNPSSGRAYNEQFF
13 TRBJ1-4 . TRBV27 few TGTGCCAGCAGCAGGGGAAGGTATGAAAAACTGTTTTTT CASSRGRYEKLFF
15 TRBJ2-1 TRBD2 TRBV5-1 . TGCGCCAGCAGCCCATTAGCGGGAGATCGGGGGGAGCAGTTCTTC CASSPLAGDRGEQFF
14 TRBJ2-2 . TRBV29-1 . TGCAGCGTTGACCTCCAGCGGTCCACCGGGGAGCTGTTTTTT CSVDLQRSTGELFF
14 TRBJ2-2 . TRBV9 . TGTGCCAGCAGCGTAGGGCCGGACACCGGGGAGCTGTTTTTT CASSVGPDTGELFF
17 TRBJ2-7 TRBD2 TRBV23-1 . TGCGCCAGCAGTCAATCGACTAGCGGGAGGTTTCTGAACGAGCAGTACTTC CASSQSTSGRFLNEQYF
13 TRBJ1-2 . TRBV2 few TGTGCCAGCAGTGAGCGGCCGCCTTATGGCTACACCTTC CASSERPPYGYTF
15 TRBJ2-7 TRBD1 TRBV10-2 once TGCGCCAGCAGTGAGTCGAACAGGGGGACCTACGAGCAGTACTTC CASSESNRGTYEQYF
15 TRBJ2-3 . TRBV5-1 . TGCGCCAGCAGCTTGGGGGCAGGATCCACAGATACGCAGTATTTT CASSLGAGSTDTQYF
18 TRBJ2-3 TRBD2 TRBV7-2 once TGTGCCAGCAGCTTAGCGTACAGCGGGAGGGTTAGCACAGATACGCAGTATTTT CASSLAYSGRVSTDTQYF
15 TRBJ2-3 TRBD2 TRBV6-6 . TGTGCCAGCAGACCGCGGGGGGCCGGAACAGATACGCAGTATTTT CASRPRGAGTDTQYF
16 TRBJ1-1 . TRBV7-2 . TGTGCCAGCAGCTTAAGAGGGGGGCAAGTGAACACTGAAGCTTTCTTT CASSLRGGQVNTEAFF
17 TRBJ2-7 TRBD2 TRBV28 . TGTGCCAGCAGCTCCGGGACTAGCGGGTGGGGGGGCGACGAGCAGTACTTC CASSSGTSGWGGDEQYF
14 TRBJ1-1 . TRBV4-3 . TGCGCCAGCAGCCAAGATCCGGGTTTAGCTGAAGCTTTCTTT CASSQDPGLAEAFF
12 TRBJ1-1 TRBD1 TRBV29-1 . TGCAGCGTCCAGACAGGGACCACTGAAGCTTTCTTT CSVQTGTTEAFF
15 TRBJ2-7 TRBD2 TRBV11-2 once TGTGCCAGCAGCCTGTTAGCGGGGGACTCCTACGAGCAGTACTTC CASSLLAGDSYEQYF
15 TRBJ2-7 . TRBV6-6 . TGTGCCAGCAGTTTTGATGGGACTGCTTCCTACGAGCAGTACTTC CASSFDGTASYEQYF
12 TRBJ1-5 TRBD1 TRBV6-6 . TGTGCCAGCAGTTATAGGCAGGGGGCTTTCTACTTT CASSYRQGAFYF
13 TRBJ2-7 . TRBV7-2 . TGTGCCAGCAGCCCACAGTCGGCCGTCGAGCAGTACTTC CASSPQSAVEQYF
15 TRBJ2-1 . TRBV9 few TGTGCCAGCAGCGCCGGGACGGGGCAAGACAATGAGCAGTTCTTC CASSAGTGQDNEQFF
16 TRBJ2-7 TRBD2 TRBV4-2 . TGTGCCAGCAGCCAAGGGGGAGCGGGGGGCTCCTACGAGCAGTACTTC CASSQGGAGGSYEQYF